This paragraph reports one T cell receptor (beta chain). The sample comes from a study of control samples from healthy donors and cancer patients. Produced via immunoSEQ multiplex PCR; TCRdb's table is partial and in-frame only. The sample has 95,000 to 130,000 clones, 85% to 90% seen once. In germline, CDR1 is LNHDA, CDR2 SQIVND (reference sequence). The CDR3 runs 14 residues. Trimming shortened V by 3 bases and J by 0 bases, and 8 bases separated the two germline ends. Sequencing used PBMCs. This clonotype was obtained from a woman in her forties or fifties with colorectal cancer. The rearrangement joins TRBV19 to TRBJ1-1; D unresolved. The CDR3 coding sequence is TGTGCCAGTAGTATCGTGGCCGTGAACACTGAAGCTTTCTTT. Translation: CASSIVAVNTEAFF.